Below are 31 T cell receptor beta chains sequenced from a single sample in a study of beta chain features in type 1 diabetes. The isolated RNA, all of it, was reverse transcribed, so expressed TCRB transcripts were what got sequenced. Method: immunoSEQ multiplex PCR; TCRdb's copy keeps in-frame clones and lacks some. The table lists hundreds of thousands of clones, about a sixth of them singletons. The sequenced sample was naive CD4+ T cells from blood. These receptors came from a young woman in good health.

J is TRBJ2-1 and V is TRBV4-2; D is unclear. In germline, CDR1 is LGHNA, CDR2 YNFKEQ. The CDR3 is 15 amino acids. Deletions cut 5 bases from V and 7 bases from J, with 18 bases between. Here the CDR3 DNA reads TGTGCCAGCAGCTTACCCGGAGCCCAAGGGAATGAGCAGTTCTTC. It translates to CASSLPGAQGNEQFF.

A few counts support this clone. Other DNA sequences in this sample translate to the same CDR3. The V call is TRBV18, the J call TRBJ2-1, with D possibly TRBD1 on 5 matching bases. Per germline, CDR1 KGHSH and CDR2 LQKENI. Trimming removed 0 bases at V and 4 bases at J, with 7 bases between. The CDR3 sequence is 14 residues long. The CDR3 loop reads CASSPPQGYNEQFF. In DNA form, the CDR3 reads TGTGCCAGCTCACCACCGCAGGGTTACAATGAGCAGTTCTTC.

This clone was counted a few times. The gene calls are TRBV6-1 and TRBJ1-2; the D gene is possibly TRBD1 (6 bases). The V and J ends lost 5 bases and 3 bases respectively, with 13 bases between them. Germline CDR1 MNHNS, CDR2 SASEGT. The CDR3 loop spans 14 amino acids. CDR3 protein: CASSKQQGYYGYTF. DNA of the CDR3: TGTGCCAGCAGTAAACAGCAGGGGTACTATGGCTACACCTTC.

This clone was picked up a small number of times. The chain employs TRBV5-1 and TRBJ2-7; D may be TRBD1 or TRBD2 (5 bases each). This CDR3 region has 14 residues. CDR1 SGHRS and CDR2 YFSETQ come from the germline V gene. Trimming stripped 2 bases from V and 5 bases from J, with 14 bases between. This CDR3 reads CASSFLEMGDEQYF. CDR3 nucleotides: TGCGCCAGCAGCTTTCTGGAGATGGGGGACGAGCAGTACTTC.

The chain recombines TRBV7-6 with TRBJ1-5; possibly TRBD1 for D (5 bases). Deletions cut 1 base from V and 6 bases from J, with 13 bases between. Germline loops: CDR1 SGHVS, CDR2 FNYEAQ. The CDR3 spans 15 residues. This CDR3 reads CASSLGQRGGQPQHF. The CDR3 DNA reads as TGTGCCAGCAGCTTAGGCCAACGGGGGGGTCAGCCCCAGCATTTT.

This clone came up a few times. The CDR3 DNA sequence: TGCGCCAGCAGCTTCTGGACAGGCACAGATGGCTACACCTTC. Protein: CASSFWTGTDGYTF. This chain links TRBV5-1 with TRBJ1-2; 7 bases agree with TRBD1. The J segment lost 6 bases and the V segment lost 2 bases, leaving 7 bases of the junction unmatched. The CDR3 covers 14 residues. Looked up from germline, CDR1 is SGHRS and CDR2 is YFSETQ. The whole variable domain, remainder taken from reference TRBV5-1 and TRBJ1-2, is KAGVTQTPRYLIKTRGQQVTLSCSPISGHRSVSWYQQTPGQGLQFLFEYFSETQRNKGNFPGRFSGRQFSNSRSEMNVSTLELGDSALYLCASSFWTGTDGYTFGSGTRLTVV.

This clone was picked up a small number of times. CDR3 DNA: TGTGCCACCAGCAGAATCCGGGAAAACAATGAGCAGTTCTTC. This sequence encodes CATSRIRENNEQFF. This chain connects TRBV15 to TRBJ2-1, with a weak D call TRBD2 (5 bases). Germline loops: CDR1 LNHNV, CDR2 YYDKDF (reference sequence). CDR3 length equals 14 residues. The ends were cut back, 2 bases at V and 5 bases at J, with 10 bases in the middle.

This clone was detected only a few times. The chain has TRBV7-3 and TRBJ2-1, with D tentatively TRBD2 (5 bases). The V gene lost 5 bases and the J gene lost 0 bases, with 11 bases spanning the gap. The V gene's germline CDR1 is SGHTA and CDR2 FQGTGA. The CDR3 extends over 15 amino acids. The CDR3 DNA is TGTGCCAGCAGCCCGAGGGATAGCTCCTACAATGAGCAGTTCTTC. Translated, it gives CASSPRDSSYNEQFF.

This clone was counted between two and nine times. The V and J genes are TRBV2 and TRBJ2-1, with a possible D match to TRBD2 (6 bases). Germline CDR1 SNHLY, CDR2 FYNNEI. The CDR3 has 14 amino acids. V dropped 6 bases and J dropped 6 bases, with 15 bases sitting between them. This CDR3 reads CASSKGAGVNEQFF. CDR3 DNA sequence: TGTGCCAGCAGCAAGGGAGCGGGCGTCAATGAGCAGTTCTTC. Full variable domain (outside the CDR3, taken from reference TRBV2 and TRBJ2-1): EPEVTQTPSHQVTQMGQEVILRCVPISNHLYFYWYRQILGQKVEFLVSFYNNEISEKSEIFDDQFSVERPDGSNFTLKIRSTKLEDSAMYFCASSKGAGVNEQFFGPGTRLTVL.

On this clone itself: Other nucleotide sequences from this sample produce the same CDR3. CDR3 loop: CASSVALGDTQYF. DNA for the CDR3: TGTGCCAGCAGCGTAGCCCTCGGGGATACGCAGTATTTT. The V gene is TRBV9, the J gene TRBJ2-3, with unresolved D. CDR1 SGDLS and CDR2 YYNGEE come from the germline V gene. The V end was cut by 0 bases, the J end by 6 bases, with 8 bases between. The CDR3 length is 13 residues.

This clone has a handful of counts. Written as DNA, the CDR3 is TGCAGCGTGGCTACCGGGACAGGGGGAAGTGGGGCCAACGTCCTGACTTTC. It yields the protein CSVATGTGGSGANVLTF. This chain connects TRBV29-1 to TRBJ2-6; 11 bases line up with TRBD1. Germline values: CDR1 SQVTM, CDR2 ANQGSEA. This CDR3 contains 17 residues. After removal of 6 bases from V and 3 bases from J, the junction contained 10 bases not matched to a gene.

The CDR3: CASSSQVGARGTEAFF. In DNA, the CDR3 is TGTGCCAGCAGCTCCCAGGTCGGGGCGAGGGGCACTGAAGCTTTCTTT. The J gene is TRBJ1-1, the V gene TRBV5-4, with D tentatively TRBD1 (5 bases). The CDR3 spans 16 residues. Looked up from germline, CDR1 is SGHNT and CDR2 is YYREEE (reference sequence). The V gene lost 3 bases and the J gene lost 4 bases, with 19 bases spanning the gap.

The table lists this clone with a few counts. This rearrangement joins TRBV7-2 to TRBJ2-4; TRBD2 agrees at 9 bases. The CDR3 contains 15 residues. The germline V gene encodes CDR1 SGHTA and CDR2 FQGNSA. Losses at the gene ends were 3 bases for V and 3 bases for J; bases not matched to a gene: 3. The CDR3 DNA follows: TGTGCCAGCAGCTTTAGCGGGAGTGGCAAAAACATTCAGTACTTC. It codes for CASSFSGSGKNIQYF.

The table lists this clone with a few counts. This chain connects TRBV2 to TRBJ1-1; D perhaps matches TRBD1 (6 bases). The CDR3 runs 13 residues. V was shortened by 8 bases and J by 3 bases, with 13 bases between the two germline ends. Germline CDR1 reads SNHLY; CDR2 reads FYNNEI. CDR3 DNA sequence: TGTGCCAGCCACCGGGACACGTACACTGAAGCTTTCTTT. Its protein product is CASHRDTYTEAFF.

This clone was detected ten times or more. The chain couples TRBV14 to TRBJ2-7; no definite D call. There are 10 residues in the CDR3. Deletions cut 8 bases from V and 3 bases from J, with 5 bases between. CDR1 and CDR2 from the germline V gene are SGHDN and FVKESK. CDR3 DNA: TGTGCCAGCGGGAACTACGAGCAGTACTTC. It specifies CASGNYEQYF.

The gene calls are TRBV28 and TRBJ1-5; no firm D call. Germline CDR1 and CDR2: MDHEN and SYDVKM. CDR3 size: 15 residues. V lost 3 bases to trimming and J lost 0 bases, with 9 bases between them. CDR3 protein: CASSFAGNSNQPQHF. Written as DNA, the CDR3 is TGTGCCAGCAGTTTCGCGGGAAATAGCAATCAGCCCCAGCATTTT. Using reference TRBV28 and TRBJ1-5 for the parts outside the CDR3, the full variable domain is DVKVTQSSRYLVKRTGEKVFLECVQDMDHENMFWYRQDPGLGLRLIYFSYDVKMKEKGDIPEGYSVSREKKERFSLILESASTNQTSMYLCASSFAGNSNQPQHFGDGTRLSIL.

A remark on this clone: The same CDR3 is also encoded by other DNA sequences in this sample. The chain links TRBV20-1 to TRBJ2-7, with TRBD2 matching 7 bases. Germline values: CDR1 DFQATT, CDR2 SNEGSKA (reference sequence). The V segment lost 2 bases and the J segment 7 bases; nucleotides outside the gene matches: 2. The CDR3 length is 11 residues. In DNA form, the CDR3 reads TGCAGTGCTAGAAGTAGCGGGGAGCAGTACTTC. This codes for CSARSSGEQYF.

This clone was seen only a few times. The chain combines TRBV7-2 with TRBJ2-1; D is possibly TRBD2 (7 bases). The CDR3 covers 15 residues. Looked up from germline, CDR1 is SGHTA and CDR2 is FQGNSA. V dropped 6 bases and J dropped 6 bases, with 18 bases sitting between them. The CDR3 DNA reads TGTGCCAGCAGTGTACAGGGAGGGTCAACCAATGAGCAGTTCTTC. Its protein product is CASSVQGGSTNEQFF.

CDR3 residues: CASSFTGTPTAYEQYF. The CDR3 DNA follows: TGTGCCAGCAGCTTTACCGGGACTCCCACCGCCTACGAGCAGTACTTC. The rearrangement uses TRBV7-9 and TRBJ2-7, with D tentatively TRBD2 (6 bases). The CDR3 consists of 16 residues. From germline, CDR1 is SEHNR and CDR2 FQNEAQ (reference sequence). Trimming stripped 3 bases from V and 2 bases from J, with 17 bases between.

The rearrangement joins TRBV6-6 to TRBJ2-2, with 8 nucleotides matching TRBD1. Germline trimming cut 2 bases from V and 4 bases from J; bases unmatched to any gene: 6. Germline loops: CDR1 MNHNY, CDR2 SVGAGI (reference sequence). The CDR3 has 16 amino acids. The CDR3 region is CASSYAGGRATGELFF. The DNA of the CDR3 is TGTGCCAGCAGTTACGCAGGGGGCAGGGCCACCGGGGAGCTGTTTTTT.

This clone was found a few times. The chain links TRBV7-9 to TRBJ1-5; the D is unclear. The CDR3 loop spans 13 amino acids. Trimming pared 2 bases from V and 6 bases from J, leaving 8 bases between. CDR1 SEHNR and CDR2 FQNEAQ come from the germline V gene (reference sequence). CDR3 in amino acids: CASSLMGCQPQHF. In nucleotides, the CDR3 is TGTGCCAGCAGCTTAATGGGTTGTCAGCCCCAGCATTTT.

V gene TRBV2 combines with J gene TRBJ2-7; D is undetermined. This CDR3 contains 13 residues. Germline V gives CDR1 SNHLY, CDR2 FYNNEI. V was shortened by 6 bases and J by 7 bases, with 16 bases between the two germline ends. The CDR3 is CASRWTVGGEQYF. DNA for the CDR3: TGTGCCAGCAGATGGACGGTGGGTGGGGAGCAGTACTTC.

The chain has TRBV28 and TRBJ1-1; D ambiguous. Deletions cut 2 bases from V and 11 bases from J, with 9 bases between. The germline V gene encodes CDR1 MDHEN and CDR2 SYDVKM. CDR3 length: 11 amino acids. The CDR3 nucleotides read TGTGCCAGCAGTTTACGACTCACGGCTTTCTTT. It is translated as CASSLRLTAFF.

This clone appeared a few times. The V gene is TRBV2, the J gene TRBJ2-7; no reliable D call. V lost 8 bases, J lost 3 bases, and 8 bases lay in between. The CDR3 loop spans 11 amino acids. Germline-derived CDR1 and CDR2 are SNHLY and FYNNEI. The CDR3 is CASRPYYEQYF. CDR3 bases: TGTGCCAGCCGCCCTTACTACGAGCAGTACTTC. The full variable domain, in which reference TRBV2 and TRBJ2-7 provide the parts outside the CDR3, is EPEVTQTPSHQVTQMGQEVILRCVPISNHLYFYWYRQILGQKVEFLVSFYNNEISEKSEIFDDQFSVERPDGSNFTLKIRSTKLEDSAMYFCASRPYYEQYFGPGTRLTVT.

The chain has TRBV6-6 and TRBJ2-7, with D unclear. The germline V gene has CDR1 MNHNY and CDR2 SVGAGI (reference sequence). Between the trimmed V and J ends, which lost 6 bases and 3 bases, there was a span of 15 bases. The CDR3 has 14 amino acids. The CDR3 DNA sequence: TGTGCCAGCAGCCCGCTTAGGGTGGGCTACGAGCAGTACTTC. It yields the protein CASSPLRVGYEQYF.

This clone appeared a single time. CDR3: CASRARRGNSSYNEQFF. The CDR3 nucleotides read TGTGCCAGCAGGGCTAGGAGAGGCAATAGCTCCTACAATGAGCAGTTCTTC. This chain uses TRBV27 with TRBJ2-1; D is ambiguous. The CDR3 extends over 17 amino acids. The V gene lost 6 bases and the J gene lost 0 bases, with 18 bases spanning the gap. Germline V lookup: CDR1 MNHEY, CDR2 SMNVEV (reference sequence).

The chain employs TRBV18 and TRBJ2-7, with a possible D match to TRBD2 (6 bases). CDR3 length: 13 residues. The ends were cut back, 3 bases at V and 3 bases at J, with 9 bases in the middle. Looked up from germline, CDR1 is KGHSH and CDR2 is LQKENI. This CDR3 reads CASSPGGYYEQYF. Written as DNA, the CDR3 is TGTGCCAGCTCACCGGGGGGATACTACGAGCAGTACTTC. The full variable domain, in which reference TRBV18 and TRBJ2-7 provide the parts outside the CDR3, is NAGVMQNPRHLVRRRGQEARLRCSPMKGHSHVYWYRQLPEEGLKFMVYLQKENIIDESGMPKERFSAEFPKEGPSILRIQQVVRGDSAAYFCASSPGGYYEQYFGPGTRLTVT.

The rearrangement links TRBV7-9 to TRBJ2-1, with D tentatively TRBD2 (5 bases). The V and J ends lost 1 base and 6 bases respectively, with 10 bases between them. Per the germline V gene, CDR1 is SEHNR and CDR2 is FQNEAQ (reference sequence). The CDR3 spans 14 residues. CDR3 sequence: CASSLVRLANEQFF. The DNA for the CDR3 is TGTGCCAGCAGCTTAGTAAGGCTAGCCAATGAGCAGTTCTTC.

J is TRBJ2-4 and V is TRBV4-3, with 12 bases that match TRBD2. The CDR3 totals 20 residues. The germline CDR1 and CDR2 sequences are LGHNA and YSLEER. The ends lost 2 bases at V and 6 bases at J; junction bases unmatched: 17. The CDR3 sequence is CASSQLPPRLAGVFGNIQYF. In DNA, the CDR3 is TGCGCCAGCAGCCAACTCCCCCCGAGACTAGCGGGAGTTTTTGGAAACATTCAGTACTTC.

The V and J genes are TRBV5-4 and TRBJ2-1; 7 nucleotides align to TRBD2. The V and J ends lost 5 bases and 4 bases, in that order; junction bases with no gene match: 9. The germline V gene encodes CDR1 SGHNT and CDR2 YYREEE (reference sequence). This CDR3 is 15 amino acids long. The CDR3 loop is CASRLTGGEYNEQFF. DNA for the CDR3: TGTGCCAGCAGGCTCACGGGGGGAGAATACAATGAGCAGTTCTTC.

The chain employs TRBV4-2 and TRBJ2-1, with D possibly TRBD2 on 5 matching bases. V was pared by 0 bases and J by 6 bases, with 18 bases between. CDR3 size: 17 residues. Germline assignment: CDR1 LGHNA and CDR2 YNFKEQ. The DNA of the CDR3 is TGTGCCAGCAGCCAAGAATACCTGGCGGGTAAGGGCAATGAGCAGTTCTTC. It encodes CASSQEYLAGKGNEQFF.